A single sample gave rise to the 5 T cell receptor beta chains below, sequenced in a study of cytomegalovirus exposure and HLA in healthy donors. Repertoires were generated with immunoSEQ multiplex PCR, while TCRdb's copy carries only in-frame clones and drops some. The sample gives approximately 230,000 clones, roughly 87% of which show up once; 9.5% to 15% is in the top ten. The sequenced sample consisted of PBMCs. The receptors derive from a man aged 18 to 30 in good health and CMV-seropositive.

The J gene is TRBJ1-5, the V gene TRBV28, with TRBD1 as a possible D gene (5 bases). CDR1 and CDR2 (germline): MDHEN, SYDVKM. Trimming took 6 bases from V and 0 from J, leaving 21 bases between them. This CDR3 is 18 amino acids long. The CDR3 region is CASSRGGTTPYSNQPQHF. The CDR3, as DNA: TGTGCCAGCAGCCGGGGGGGGACGACTCCATATAGCAATCAGCCCCAGCATTTT.

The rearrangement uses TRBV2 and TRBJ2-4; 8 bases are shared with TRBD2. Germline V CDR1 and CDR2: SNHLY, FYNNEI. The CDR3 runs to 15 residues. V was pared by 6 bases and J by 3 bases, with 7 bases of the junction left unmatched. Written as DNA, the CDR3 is TGTGCCAGCAGGAGTATTAGCGGGATCAAAAACATTCAGTACTTC. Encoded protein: CASRSISGIKNIQYF.

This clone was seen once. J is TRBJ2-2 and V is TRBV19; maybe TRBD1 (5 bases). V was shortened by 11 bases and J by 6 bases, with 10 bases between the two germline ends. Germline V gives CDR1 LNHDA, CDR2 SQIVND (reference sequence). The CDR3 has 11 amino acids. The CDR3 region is CASSRAGELFF. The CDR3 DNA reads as TGTGCCTCATCCAGGGCCGGGGAGCTGTTTTTT. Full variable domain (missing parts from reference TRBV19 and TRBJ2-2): DGGITQSPKYLFRKEGQNVTLSCEQNLNHDAMYWYRQDPGQGLRLIYYSQIVNDFQKGDIAEGYSVSREKKESFPLTVTSAQKNPTAFYLCASSRAGELFFGEGSRLTVL.

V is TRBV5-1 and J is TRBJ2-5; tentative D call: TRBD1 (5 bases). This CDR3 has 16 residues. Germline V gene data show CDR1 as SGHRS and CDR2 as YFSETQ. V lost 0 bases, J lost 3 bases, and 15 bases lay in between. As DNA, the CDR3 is TGCGCCAGCAGCTTGGGTCCCGCGGCAGGGAAAGAGACCCAGTACTTC. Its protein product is CASSLGPAAGKETQYF. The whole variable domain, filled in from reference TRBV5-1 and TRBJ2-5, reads KAGVTQTPRYLIKTRGQQVTLSCSPISGHRSVSWYQQTPGQGLQFLFEYFSETQRNKGNFPGRFSGRQFSNSRSEMNVSTLELGDSALYLCASSLGPAAGKETQYFGPGTRLLVL.

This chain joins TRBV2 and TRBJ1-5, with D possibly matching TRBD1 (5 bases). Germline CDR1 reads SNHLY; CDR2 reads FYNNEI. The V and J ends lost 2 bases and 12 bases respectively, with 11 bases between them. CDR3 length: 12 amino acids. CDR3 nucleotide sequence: TGTGCCAGCAGTGAAAGGGACCAGGACCAGCATTTT. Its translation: CASSERDQDQHF.